This T cell receptor (beta chain) is drawn from a study of cytomegalovirus exposure and HLA in healthy donors. Findings and limits, study-wide: In a later analysis, DRB1 alleles had the most associated TCRs; HLA-C alleles the fewest.

The CDR3 length is 14 residues. Looked up from germline, CDR1 is MGHDK and CDR2 is SYGVNS. Trimming cost V 3 bases and J 3 bases; bases outside gene matches: 0. 60 Vbeta and 13 Jbeta primers were used in PCR. TCRdb keeps only in-frame clones here, not all; method: immunoSEQ multiplex PCR. The sample includes about 98,000 clones, under 75% of them seen just once. This clone was seen many times. Its target is unknown. This TCR was sampled from a female donor in good health and CMV-seronegative. The gene calls are TRBV25-1 and TRBJ2-2; 8 bases align to TRBD1. The sample comprised PBMCs. CDR3 sequence reads: CASSEDRDTGELFF. In nucleotides, the CDR3 is TGTGCCAGCAGTGAGGACAGGGACACCGGGGAGCTGTTTTTT.